This entry lists 7 T cell receptor beta chains sequenced from one sample in a study of blood T cell repertoires in COVID-19 (dated by TCRdb to the early 2020s). The method behind the library was the immunoSEQ multiplex PCR assay. TCRdb re-hosts the immuneACCESS table, in-frame sequences only. Its copies lack some clones; in the studies checked, an unresolved V gene accounts for under half of them, and the cause for the rest is not known. This sample holds 150,000 or so clones; around 80% were observed only once. The biggest ten clones account for approximately 11% of the sample. Sequencing was performed on peripheral blood. The receptors stem from a man between 60 and 75 years old with active or convalescent COVID-19.

The CDR3 sequence: CASSSASGLGKQYF. As DNA, the CDR3 is TGTGCCAGCAGTTCGGCTAGCGGGCTGGGGAAGCAGTACTTC. V gene TRBV27 combines with J gene TRBJ2-7; TRBD2 matches 8 bases. The ends lost 4 bases at V and 8 bases at J; junction bases unmatched: 10. The CDR3 is 14 amino acids. Germline CDR1 reads MNHEY; CDR2 reads SMNVEV (reference sequence).

The chain couples TRBV11-2 to TRBJ1-2; D is perhaps TRBD1 (5 bases). CDR1 is SGHAT and CDR2 is FQNNGV in the germline V gene. The ends were cut back, 5 bases at V and 4 bases at J, with 11 bases in the middle. The CDR3 sequence is 13 residues long. The CDR3 spells CASSPPRVYGYTF. CDR3 sequence (DNA): TGTGCCAGCAGCCCCCCCAGGGTCTATGGCTACACCTTC.

This sequence joins TRBV18 and TRBJ1-1; tentatively, D is TRBD1 (6 bases). Germline V gives CDR1 KGHSH, CDR2 LQKENI. The CDR3 has 13 residues. V was cut by 11 bases and J by 1 base, with 14 bases left in between. In DNA form, the CDR3 reads TGTGCCGGAATGGGGACAAGGAACACTGAAGCTTTCTTT. Translating it yields CAGMGTRNTEAFF.

The rearrangement links TRBV7-9 to TRBJ1-2, with 7 bases identical to TRBD1. Germline values: CDR1 SEHNR, CDR2 FQNEAQ (reference sequence). This CDR3 comprises 13 residues. V was clipped by 6 bases and J by 5 bases; unmatched bases: 6. The CDR3 DNA reads TGTGCCAGCAGTCAGGGGGACCAGTATGGCTACACCTTC. Translated: CASSQGDQYGYTF.

The chain combines TRBV19 with TRBJ1-3; unclear D gene. Looked up from germline, CDR1 is LNHDA and CDR2 is SQIVND (reference sequence). The CDR3 has 13 amino acids. With 10 bases removed from V and 0 bases from J, the gap between germline ends came to 10 bases. The CDR3 here is CATYASSGNTIYF. In DNA form, the CDR3 reads TGTGCCACCTACGCGAGCTCTGGAAACACCATATATTTT. The whole variable domain, remainder taken from reference TRBV19 and TRBJ1-3, is DGGITQSPKYLFRKEGQNVTLSCEQNLNHDAMYWYRQDPGQGLRLIYYSQIVNDFQKGDIAEGYSVSREKKESFPLTVTSAQKNPTAFYLCATYASSGNTIYFGEGSWLTVV.

This clone showed up just a few times. The V and J genes are TRBV4-1 and TRBJ1-2; 7 nucleotides line up with TRBD1. The germline gives CDR1 MGHRA, CDR2 YSYEKL. This CDR3 contains 14 residues. V gave up 0 bases and J gave up 10 bases; unmatched junction bases: 8. CDR3 in DNA: TGCGCCAGCAGCCAAGATGACAGGGCGACCTACTACACCTTC. It specifies CASSQDDRATYYTF.

V and J are TRBV20-1 and TRBJ2-7, with D maybe TRBD2 (8 bases). V was cut by 3 bases and J by 3 bases, with 27 bases left in between. The V gene's germline CDR1 is DFQATT and CDR2 SNEGSKA (reference sequence). The CDR3 sequence is 18 residues long. The CDR3 sequence is CSASPSWGTRRTGYEQYF. In nucleotides, the CDR3 is TGCAGTGCTAGTCCTTCCTGGGGGACTAGGCGGACAGGCTACGAGCAGTACTTC.